The clone carrying this TCR beta chain was seen at least ten times. This sample is drawn from a study of T cells in Graves' hyperthyroidism and ophthalmopathy. Amplified TCR beta CDR3 regions came from RNA transcripts. The HTBI primer set was used in a first-round RT-PCR of the TCR CDR3. MiXCR, applied by TCRdb to the multiplex PCR reads, yields one record per CDR3 protein. Here the sample spans more than 500,000 distinct CDR3 sequences, around 15% being singletons. Patients between 18 and 65 years old had hyperthyroidism, newly diagnosed and lasting under 2 months. Diagnoses rested on clinical symptoms, serum thyroxine and TRAb, thyroid ultrasound and orbital computed tomography. Germline V CDR1 and CDR2: DFQATT, SNEGSKA (reference sequence). The V and J ends lost 6 bases and 1 base respectively, with 16 bases between them. This CDR3 contains 14 residues.

V usage is TRBV20-1 and J usage is TRBJ2-7; D tentatively reads TRBD1 or TRBD2 (5 bases each). Material: blood. This TCR derives from a woman aged 40 to 50 with Graves' hyperthyroidism. CDR3 sequence (DNA): TGCAGTGCCCCCGGGACCGTTCCTTCCTACGAGCAGTACTTC. As protein: CSAPGTVPSYEQYF.